This TCR beta chain was retrieved from a study of shared clonotypes between healthy human individuals. With V trimmed by 1 base and J by 3 bases, 3 bases remained unmatched. CDR3 length: 14 amino acids. Germline V lookup: CDR1 SGHRS, CDR2 YFSETQ. TCRdb's table, derived via immunoSEQ multiplex PCR, lists solely in-frame clones and lacks some. This sample has 800,000 to 1,200,000 clones, with about 80% found just once. Sequenced: memory CD4+ T cells from PBMCs. The sample's subset: CD45RA-negative fraction. The chain has TRBV5-1 and TRBJ2-5; TRBD1 matches at 7 bases. This receptor was identified in a man younger than 30 in good health. Some clones in this sample may be carry-over from other donors' samples. The CDR3 spells CASSLPDREETQYF. The CDR3 nucleotides are TGCGCCAGCAGCTTGCCCGACAGGGAAGAGACCCAGTACTTC.